These 12 T cell receptor beta chains were all obtained from the same sample, sequenced in a study of CD8 T cells in ankylosing spondylitis. TCRdb re-analysed the 5' RACE reads in MiXCR, keeping a single row per CDR3 protein. The sample holds about 400,000 distinct CDR3 sequences, about a fifth seen once. These receptors have no known antigen. Study outcomes and limitations: Apparently characteristic of ankylosing spondylitis blood was a TCR beta motif (about eight highly homologous variants).

Material: blood, either unsorted or a sorted T cell fraction (not recorded which). The receptors here all came from a male donor with ankylosing spondylitis.

The chain joins TRBV12-3 or TRBV12-4 to TRBJ1-2, with D perhaps matching TRBD1 (6 bases). This CDR3 has 13 amino acids. The V gene lost 10 bases and the J gene lost 11 bases, with 23 bases spanning the gap. The CDR3: CATRARDTAEYTF. The CDR3 DNA is TGTGCCACCCGGGCCAGGGACACCGCCGAATACACCTTC.

This clonotype was seen a few times. The chain uses TRBV19 and TRBJ2-2; D gene unclear. The CDR3 is 13 residues long. Looked up from germline, CDR1 is LNHDA and CDR2 is SQIVND (reference sequence). Trimming took 1 base from V and 4 from J, leaving 4 bases between them. CDR3 protein: CASSIVITGELFF. CDR3 in DNA: TGTGCCAGTAGTATAGTGATCACCGGGGAGCTGTTTTTT.

V and J are TRBV5-6 and TRBJ2-7; the D is unclear. This CDR3 is built from 14 residues. The germline V gene encodes CDR1 SGHDT and CDR2 YYEEEE. The V end was cut by 2 bases, the J end by 6 bases, with 15 bases between. CDR3: CASSFATATVEQYF. The CDR3 DNA is TGTGCCAGCAGCTTCGCAACCGCAACCGTCGAGCAGTACTTC.

This clonotype came up a few times. This chain links TRBV5-1 with TRBJ2-5, with D perhaps matching TRBD2 (5 bases). The CDR3 is 13 residues long. V lost 2 bases and J lost 4, with 9 bases in between. Germline-derived CDR1 and CDR2 are SGHRS and YFSETQ. CDR3 region: CASSFGVGETQYF. The CDR3 DNA reads TGCGCCAGCAGCTTCGGGGTAGGAGAGACCCAGTACTTC.

The chain uses TRBV9 and TRBJ2-1, with 7 bases aligning to TRBD1. Trimming took 1 base from V and 5 from J; bases not matched to a gene: 6. CDR1 is SGDLS and CDR2 is YYNGEE in the germline V gene. The CDR3 extends over 15 amino acids. CDR3 sequence reads: CASSVTGTVNNEQFF. The CDR3 DNA reads as TGTGCCAGCAGCGTAACCGGGACAGTAAACAATGAGCAGTTCTTC.

The CDR3: CASSFRRGPTEAFF. The DNA for the CDR3 is TGTGCCAGCAGTTTTCGAAGGGGGCCTACTGAAGCTTTCTTT. The J gene is TRBJ1-1, the V gene TRBV12-3 or TRBV12-4; TRBD1 aligns across 7 bases. V lost 3 bases and J lost 5; bases outside the gene matches: 6. This CDR3 spans 14 amino acids.

This clonotype was seen only a few times. The rearrangement joins TRBV12-3 or TRBV12-4 to TRBJ2-7; the match to TRBD1 covers 8 bases. With V trimmed by 4 bases and J by 4 bases, 6 bases remained unmatched. CDR3 length: 14 residues. Here the CDR3 reads CASSSGTGIYEQYF. The CDR3, as DNA: TGTGCCAGCAGTTCCGGGACAGGAATTTACGAGCAGTACTTC.

This clonotype was detected a few times. The V gene is TRBV15, the J gene TRBJ2-1; perhaps TRBD2 as D (5 bases). This CDR3 has 21 amino acids. The V and J ends lost 0 bases and 6 bases respectively, with 30 bases between them. CDR1 LNHNV and CDR2 YYDKDF come from the germline V gene (reference sequence). CDR3 residues: CATSRDRVKRASTGPFNEQFF. The CDR3, as DNA: TGTGCCACCAGCAGAGATAGGGTTAAGAGGGCGTCGACCGGACCCTTCAATGAGCAGTTCTTC.

This clonotype was observed a few times. The genes are TRBV28 and TRBJ2-7; D remains unclear. CDR1 and CDR2 from the germline V gene are MDHEN and SYDVKM. The V end was cut by 7 bases, the J end by 4 bases, with 5 bases between. The CDR3 is 10 residues long. The CDR3 loop reads CASILYEQYF. CDR3 nucleotide sequence: TGTGCCAGCATTCTTTACGAGCAGTACTTC.

The J gene is TRBJ2-7, the V gene TRBV6-5; D not resolved. The CDR3 runs to 14 residues. V shed 0 bases and J shed 4 bases, with 10 bases lying between them. Germline CDR1 reads MNHEY; CDR2 reads SVGAGI. CDR3 sequence (DNA): TGTGCCAGCAGTTACTCCGGAGACCCATACGAGCAGTACTTC. This translates into CASSYSGDPYEQYF.

This clonotype was seen only a few times. This chain uses TRBV27 with TRBJ2-1; no clear D. Germline CDR1 MNHEY, CDR2 SMNVEV (reference sequence). V lost 4 bases and J lost 6, with 16 bases in between. CDR3 length equals 15 residues. The CDR3 coding sequence is TGTGCCAGCAGTTCCAACCTAGGTTTTGGCAATGAGCAGTTCTTC. It translates to CASSSNLGFGNEQFF.

This clonotype has a single count. This rearrangement joins TRBV7-9 to TRBJ2-7, with D tentatively TRBD1 (6 bases). This CDR3 spans 13 amino acids. CDR1 and CDR2 from the germline V gene are SEHNR and FQNEAQ (reference sequence). Between the trimmed V and J ends, which lost 3 bases and 6 bases, there was a span of 12 bases. The DNA of the CDR3 is TGTGCCAGCAGCTTCCCGACAGGAGGCGAGCAGTACTTC. This gives the protein CASSFPTGGEQYF. The whole variable domain, remainder taken from reference TRBV7-9 and TRBJ2-7, is DTGVSQNPRHKITKRGQNVTFRCDPISEHNRLYWYRQTLGQGPEFLTYFQNEAQLEKSRLLSDRFSAERPKGSFSTLEIQRTEQGDSAMYLCASSFPTGGEQYFGPGTRLTVT.